This record covers a single T cell receptor (beta chain). Its antigen is unknown. This record belongs to a study of T cell repertoires in cytomegalovirus infection. Study-level information: Carrying CMV and the relevant HLA type showed in public TCR beta signatures.

TCRdb re-analysed the reads in MiXCR, keeping a single row per CDR3 protein. The sample contains over 150,000 distinct CDR3 sequences, approximately 17% of which appear only once. Study-wide findings and caveats: The response measured ex vivo was dominated by TCR beta clonotypes (HLA-C-restricted and CMV-specific).

The V gene's germline CDR1 is SGHVS and CDR2 FNYEAQ. J was trimmed by 12 bases and V by 5 bases; bases with no gene match: 8. This CDR3 is built from 12 residues. Material: CD8+ T cells from PBMCs. This chain joins TRBV7-6 and TRBJ1-2; 8 positions agree with TRBD1. The clonotype originates from a human donor in good health (CMV status not recorded). Some clones in this sample may be carry-over from other donors' samples. CDR3 nucleotide sequence: TGTGCCAGCAGCCCCGGCCAGGGGGCAGACACCTTC. Its protein is CASSPGQGADTF.